This T cell receptor beta chain was captured by sequencing in a study of T-cell reconstitution after alpha-beta-depleted transplantation in children. Unique molecular identifiers featured in how the TCRbeta library was prepared. Each CDR3 protein gets one entry after TCRdb re-called the PCR reads with MiXCR. This sample yields over 200,000 distinct CDR3 sequences, of which approximately 10% are seen a single time; roughly 6.2% belongs to the top ten. Germline CDR1 reads MNHEY; CDR2 reads SMNVEV (reference sequence). The CDR3 consists of 17 residues. The V end was cut by 2 bases, the J end by 0 bases, with 16 bases between.

The chain joins TRBV27 to TRBJ1-1, with D perhaps TRBD1 (6 bases). This sample comprised PBMCs from the stem cell graft donor, obtained from the stem cell graft. This receptor was taken from a human donor who donated a stem cell graft to a child with acute lymphoblastic leukemia. This chain's CDR3 is CASSLKVGGLMNTEAFF. CDR3 DNA: TGTGCCAGCAGTTTAAAGGTTGGGGGCCTAATGAACACTGAAGCTTTCTTT.